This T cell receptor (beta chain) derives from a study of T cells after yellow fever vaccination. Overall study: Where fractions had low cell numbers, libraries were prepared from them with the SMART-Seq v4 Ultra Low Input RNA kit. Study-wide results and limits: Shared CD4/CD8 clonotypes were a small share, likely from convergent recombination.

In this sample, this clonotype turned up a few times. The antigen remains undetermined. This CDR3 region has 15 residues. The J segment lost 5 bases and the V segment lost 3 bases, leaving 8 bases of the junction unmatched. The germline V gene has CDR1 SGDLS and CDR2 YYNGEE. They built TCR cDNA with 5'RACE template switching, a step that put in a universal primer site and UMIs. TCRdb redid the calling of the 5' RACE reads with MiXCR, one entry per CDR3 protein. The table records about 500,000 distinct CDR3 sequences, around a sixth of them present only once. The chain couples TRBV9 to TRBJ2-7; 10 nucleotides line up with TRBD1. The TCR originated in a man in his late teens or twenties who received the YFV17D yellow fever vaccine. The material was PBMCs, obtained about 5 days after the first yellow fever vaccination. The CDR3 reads CASSGPGQGFNEQYF. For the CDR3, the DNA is TGTGCCAGCAGCGGACCGGGACAGGGGTTCAACGAGCAGTACTTC.